This T cell receptor (beta chain) was identified during a study of PD-1 blockade in classical Hodgkin lymphoma. Every one of the patients relapsed after autologous stem cell transplantation (brentuximab vedotin exposure was variable). Purified CD4+ T cells were obtained from thawed PBMCs through magnetic negative selection. Germline-derived CDR1 and CDR2 are SEHNR and FQNEAQ (reference sequence). Germline trimming cut 3 bases from V and 10 bases from J; bases unmatched to any gene: 9. This CDR3 contains 14 residues. Assay used: immunoSEQ multiplex PCR; TCRdb lists only in-frame clones, some missing. The sample holds about 15,000 clones, around four fifths seen once.

The rearrangement joins TRBV7-9 to TRBJ1-2, with 9 bases fitting TRBD1. The sequencing here drew on CD4+ T cells from blood, taken at baseline. The TCR originated in a human donor with classical Hodgkin lymphoma. The chain's CDR3 is CASSFRDRDWNYTF. CDR3 coding DNA: TGTGCCAGCAGCTTCCGGGACAGGGATTGGAACTACACCTTC.